The rows below give T cell receptor beta chains drawn from one sample of a study of shared clonotypes between healthy human individuals. TCRdb keeps only in-frame clones here, not all; method: immunoSEQ multiplex PCR. Of about 2 million clones listed, approximately 95% are singletons. Sequenced material: naive CD8+ T cells sorted from blood. The receptors stem from a man younger than 30 in good health. The CDR3 runs from the conserved cysteine through the conserved F or W. Each record gives: D gene, clone size, V gene, CDR3 length, J gene, CDR3 DNA, CDR3 protein. D genes are given only for firm matches. The size field is filled for only some rows; it gives once, few, many or a size class.

-	-	TRBV7-6	16	TRBJ2-1	TGTGCCAGCAGCCAGGACAGAGTAAGCTCCTACAATGAGCAGTTCTTC	CASSQDRVSSYNEQFF
-	-	TRBV19	14	TRBJ2-1	TGTGCCAGTAGTCCAGACTATTACTACAATGAGCAGTTCTTC	CASSPDYYYNEQFF
TRBD1	-	TRBV7-9	16	TRBJ2-5	TGTGCCAGCAGCCAAATCGAGACAGGGTGGAAAGAGACCCAGTACTTC	CASSQIETGWKETQYF
TRBD1	-	TRBV5-5	14	TRBJ1-6	TGTGCCAGCAGCTCCCGGGACAGGGATTCACCCCTCCACTTT	CASSSRDRDSPLHF
TRBD1	-	TRBV9	14	TRBJ1-6	TGTGCCAGCAGCGCGGGACAGCTTAATTCACCCCTCCACTTT	CASSAGQLNSPLHF
-	-	TRBV4-3	18	TRBJ1-3	TGCGCCAGCAGCCAAACATTGGACACCGAGAGCTCTGGAAACACCATATATTTT	CASSQTLDTESSGNTIYF
TRBD2	-	TRBV4-1	18	TRBJ2-1	TGCGCCAGCAGCCACACACCAGCTAGCGGAAAGGCCCACAATGAGCAGTTCTTC	CASSHTPASGKAHNEQFF
-	-	TRBV19	12	TRBJ2-7	TGTGCCAGTTCAGGGGCCGCCTACGAGCAGTACTTC	CASSGAAYEQYF
-	many	TRBV7-9	14	TRBJ1-4	TGTGCCAGCAGCTTCCCCGAGTTTAATGAAAAACTGTTTTTT	CASSFPEFNEKLFF
TRBD2	-	TRBV9	16	TRBJ2-1	TGTGCCAGCAGCGTAGGTGGTAGCGGGGGACCCAATGAGCAGTTCTTC	CASSVGGSGGPNEQFF